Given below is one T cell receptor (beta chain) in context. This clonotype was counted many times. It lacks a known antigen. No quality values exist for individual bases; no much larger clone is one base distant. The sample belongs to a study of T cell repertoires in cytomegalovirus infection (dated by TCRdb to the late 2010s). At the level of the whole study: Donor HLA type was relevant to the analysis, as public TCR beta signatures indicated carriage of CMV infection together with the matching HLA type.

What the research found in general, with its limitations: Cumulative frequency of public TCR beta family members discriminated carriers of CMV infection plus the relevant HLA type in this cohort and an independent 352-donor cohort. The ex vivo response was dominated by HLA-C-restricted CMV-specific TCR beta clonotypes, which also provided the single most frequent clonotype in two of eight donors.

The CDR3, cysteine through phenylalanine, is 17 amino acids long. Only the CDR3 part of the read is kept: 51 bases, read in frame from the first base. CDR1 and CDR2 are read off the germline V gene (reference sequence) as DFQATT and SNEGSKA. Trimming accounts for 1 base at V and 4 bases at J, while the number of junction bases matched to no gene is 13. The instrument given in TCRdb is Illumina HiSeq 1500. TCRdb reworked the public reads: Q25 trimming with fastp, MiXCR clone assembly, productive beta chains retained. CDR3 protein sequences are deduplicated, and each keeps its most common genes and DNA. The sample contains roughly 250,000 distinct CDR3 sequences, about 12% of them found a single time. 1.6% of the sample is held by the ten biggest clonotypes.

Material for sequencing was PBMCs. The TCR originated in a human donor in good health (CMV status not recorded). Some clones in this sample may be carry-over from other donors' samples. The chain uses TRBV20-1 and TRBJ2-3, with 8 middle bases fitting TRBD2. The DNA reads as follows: TGCAGTGCTAGAGGTGGAACAGTTAGCGGGGCGGCAGATACGCAGTATTTT. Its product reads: CSARGGTVSGAADTQYF.